This entry features one T cell receptor (beta chain) sequence. Its antigen is not identified. It was with 60 Vbeta and 13 Jbeta primers that the PCR ran. In the authors' methods: An analysis performed later counted around 86 million unique TCR beta chains (roughly 10 million of them shared). Sequencing used immunoSEQ multiplex PCR; TCRdb keeps in-frame clones, though not all of them. V and J calls and clone size come straight from that table; D and trimming were deduced from the DNA. The sample has 200,000 or so clones, around 81% seen once; the top ten hold roughly 2%. Losses at the gene ends were 4 bases for V and 4 bases for J; bases not matched to a gene: 4. The germline V gene has CDR1 SGHRS and CDR2 YFSETQ. CDR3 size: 15 residues. The sample belongs to a study of cytomegalovirus exposure and HLA in healthy donors. Regarding the study as a whole: A link between a missense DCLRE1C variant and TCR beta V- and J-gene trimming emerged from a later analysis.

The sequence derives from a woman between 18 and 29 years old in good health and CMV-seropositive. The material sequenced was PBMCs. The J gene is TRBJ2-1, the V gene TRBV5-1; 11 positions agree with TRBD1. The CDR3 bases are TGCGCCAGCAGCCCCCGGGACAGGGGGTACAATGAGCAGTTCTTC. Amino acid sequence: CASSPRDRGYNEQFF.